This T cell receptor beta chain was recovered during a study of shared clonotypes between healthy human individuals (dated by TCRdb to 2018 to 2021). Background for the entire study: The cohort comprised a couple of women and a few men aged 18 to 49 years. To estimate repertoire size and how much clonotype sharing occurs between individuals, the study deeply sequenced the blood TCR repertoires of five healthy adults. Libraries were prepared and TCR repertoires were sequenced by different laboratories using diverse techniques, in order to increase sequencing depth and limit assay-specific biases. Per donor, three plates each were used for CD4 naive and CD4 memory, two for CD8 naive, and one for CD8 memory. Leukapheresis yielded between about 0.94 and 9 billion PBMCs per donor. The paper as a whole reports these results and caveats: The small number of donors limited the genetic and exposure-history diversity represented. When a handful of donors were compared, the shared fraction of clonotypes was about 5% for naive CD4, roughly 3.3% for naive CD8, roughly 2.3% for memory CD4, and 0.4% for memory CD8. Larger estimated clonotype richness was generally found for naive subsets than for memory subsets. Clonotypes shared by all four sorted-subset donors showed higher generation probabilities than non-shared clonotypes. Sampling was restricted to blood, and TCR repertoires in tissues likely differ from the TCR repertoires found in blood. Based on pairwise subsampling, the degree of clonotype sharing among donors was expected to be affected by sequencing depth. Incomplete sequencing was indicated by rarefaction of sorted-subset datasets, despite the large sequencing depth.

Healthy HIV-negative adults with no recently reported acute infections or vaccinations were included as donors. Only Caucasian adults living in Nashville, Tennessee, USA were represented among the donors. CD4+ T cells were enriched by magnetic negative selection; naive cells were then positively selected on CD45RA, and the negative fraction formed the memory subset. Blood was collected by leukapheresis, and PBMCs were isolated by Ficoll-Histopaque density gradient centrifugation and then cryopreserved in liquid nitrogen vapor phase. Analytical flow cytometry was used to check the purity and quantity of each magnetically sorted T cell population. Genomic DNA was isolated from each sorted fraction and quantified by UV absorbance on a Nanodrop 2000c. A note on this clone: The target of this receptor is not known. No much larger clonotype is one base removed from it; base qualities were not supplied.

V is cut by 8 bases and J by 0 bases, and the space between the germline ends is 8 bases. Per the germline V gene, SNHLY is the CDR1 and FYNNEI is the CDR2. The CDR3 has 12 amino acids, counting the end cysteine and phenylalanine. Only CDR3 DNA remains: 36 bases, in frame from the first base. TCR CDR3 regions were amplified from genomic DNA by multiplex PCR using the deep immunoSEQ assay. Extracted genomic DNA from each cell subset was spread evenly across all wells of several immunoSEQ 96-well plates, with each plate serving as a replicate. For sorted subsets, each replicate PCR was loaded with approximately 0.2 ug genomic DNA, equivalent to 25,000 to 30,000 T cell genomes. Purified libraries were quantified with a Qubit 3.0 fluorometer, sized on a Bioanalyzer 2100, and re-quantified with the KAPA Library Quantification kit. Every immunoSEQ 96-well plate was sequenced on a separate single-read 150-cycle Illumina NextSeq 550 flow cell. In the original analysis: Because the immunoSEQ output included only junctional sequences and no quality scores, the filtering could not be the same as the filtering used for full-length reads. To assign V/J genes and CDR3, sequences were annotated using PyIR, a Python wrapper for IgBLAST v1.9, with IMGT germline references. Reads with weak V/J assignments (E-value above 1e-6), missing CDR3, stop codons, out-of-frame junctions, or ambiguous translated residues were removed. V3J clonotypes were defined as sequences sharing an identical inferred V gene, J gene, and CDR3 amino acid sequence. The percentage overlap between two repertoires was calculated by dividing the number of shared unique clonotypes by the size of the smaller repertoire. RTK rarefaction, the Chao1 estimator, and Recon v2.1 estimates of unobserved clonotypes were used to assess repertoire richness. Generation probabilities for all TCRbeta clonotypes obtained by the gDNA method from a handful of donors were computed using OLGA. TCRdb re-hosts the immuneACCESS table, in-frame sequences only. Its copies lack some clones; in the studies checked, an unresolved V gene accounts for under half of them, and the cause for the rest is not known. V and J calls and clone size follow that table, whereas D and trimming were derived from the DNA. Present in this sample are 2 million to 2.5 million clones, 85% to 95% of which were seen just once. Jointly, the top ten make up 0.37% of the sample.

The origin of this receptor is a man in his late teens or twenties in good health. Some clones in this sample may be carry-over from other donors' samples. The specimen was naive CD4+ T cells from PBMCs. The cell subset or site label, as the study defines it: CD45RA+ positively selected. The sequence is built from TRBV2 and TRBJ2-7; the D region possibly corresponds to TRBD1 (6 bases align). The CDR3 region: CASGGGSYEQYF. The nucleotide sequence reads TGTGCCAGCGGGGGCGGCTCCTACGAGCAGTACTTC.